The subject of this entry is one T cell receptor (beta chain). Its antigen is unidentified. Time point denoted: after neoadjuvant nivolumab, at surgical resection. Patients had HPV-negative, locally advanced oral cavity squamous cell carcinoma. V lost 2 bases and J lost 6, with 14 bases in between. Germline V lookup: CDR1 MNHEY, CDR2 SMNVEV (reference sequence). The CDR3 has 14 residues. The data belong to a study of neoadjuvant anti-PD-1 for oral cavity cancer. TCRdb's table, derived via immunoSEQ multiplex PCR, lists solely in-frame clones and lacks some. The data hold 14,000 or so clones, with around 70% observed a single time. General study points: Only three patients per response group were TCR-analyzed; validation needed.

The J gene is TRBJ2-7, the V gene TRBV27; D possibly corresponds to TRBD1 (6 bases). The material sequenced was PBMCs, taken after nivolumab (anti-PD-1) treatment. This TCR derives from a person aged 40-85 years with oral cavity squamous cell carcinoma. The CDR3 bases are TGTGCCAGCAGTTTAAGCCAGGGGTTTTCCGAGCAGTACTTC. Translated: CASSLSQGFSEQYF.